A selection of T cell receptor beta chains follows, all from one sample in a study of multiple sclerosis patients with progressive multifocal leukoencephalopathy. Profiled with immunoSEQ multiplex PCR; TCRdb holds only in-frame clones, not every one. The sample carries 29,000 or so clones, around 92% recorded once. This specimen was PBMCs, taken from a patient treated with natalizumab. These receptors all come from a human donor with multiple sclerosis. Both conserved end residues are part of each CDR3.

TRBJ2-3 TRBV28 CASSPPGTSGTHTQYF
TRBJ1-4 TRBV7-2 CASSLGQGTGHEKLFF
TRBJ1-1 TRBV10-3 CAISEFKGSNTEAFF
TRBJ2-3 TRBV6-1 CASRGRTGDGDTQYF
TRBJ1-5 TRBV7-8 CAATLQGGDNQPQHF
TRBJ2-2 TRBV25-1 CASSGPGGTGELFF
TRBJ2-1 TRBV28 CASSSGAELYNEQFF
TRBJ2-7 TRBV27 CASSPLGSLSEQYF
TRBJ1-1 TRBV28 CASSLSYEAFF
TRBJ2-1 TRBV2 CASRTGTSGANNEQFF
TRBJ1-1 TRBV6-5 CASSYGETEAFF
TRBJ1-1 TRBV27 CASSLEQENTEAFF
TRBJ2-7 TRBV4-1 CASSQGWIDYEQYF
TRBJ1-2 TRBV6-5 CASSRTTGNGYTF
TRBJ2-4 TRBV30 CACHSGRAGAKNIQYF
TRBJ1-1 TRBV6-1 CASSPKRGNTEAFF
TRBJ1-5 TRBV7-2 CASSLTGQGAGQPQHF
TRBJ2-3 TRBV4-2 CASSQDRGLGTQYF
TRBJ1-5 TRBV27 CASRGVTGTGSNQPQHF
TRBJ2-1 TRBV5-1 CASQPSGGGNEQFF
TRBJ1-1 TRBV28 CASSFDRETSTEAFF
TRBJ1-1 TRBV5-1 CASSLEVSDSLSFF
TRBJ1-1 TRBV7-7 CASSLGQNTEAFF
TRBJ2-7 TRBV6-6 CASSYSGAGAYEQYF
TRBJ1-2 TRBV27 CASSSRPSGYTF
TRBJ2-5 TRBV18 CASTPTDRAETQYF
TRBJ1-4 TRBV29-1 CSVSRTTGGEKLFF
TRBJ2-5 TRBV5-1 CASSLRAGGRRKLDETQYF
TRBJ2-1 TRBV9 CASSITSGSYNEQFF
TRBJ1-4 TRBV5-6 CASSTLDSPSNEKLFF
TRBJ1-3 TRBV15 CATSRDRGHGVPDAIYF
TRBJ1-2 TRBV9 CASSVDANYGYTF
TRBJ2-3 TRBV4-2 CASSLLAERKADTQYF
TRBJ1-3 TRBV5-1 CASSLGDRGFGNTIYF
TRBJ1-4 TRBV7-2 CASSLEVGLREKLFF
TRBJ2-5 TRBV30 CASTSGTQETQYF
TRBJ1-4 TRBV5-5 CASFGGQGAEKLFF
TRBJ2-7 TRBV28 CASSTTYEQYF
TRBJ2-1 TRBV7-9 CASSGTNSYNEQFF
TRBJ1-3 TRBV5-4 CASSFQGQGGNTIYF
TRBJ2-3 TRBV5-1 CASRTFDREGDTQYF
TRBJ1-2 TRBV27 CASSLSVTGSRGYGYTF
TRBJ2-2 TRBV28 CASSPALLELFF
TRBJ2-1 TRBV7-8 CASSTLVPLGKYNEQFF
TRBJ2-1 TRBV5-1 CASSLDNDEQFF
TRBJ1-3 TRBV2 CASVGGQRSGNTIYF
TRBJ1-1 TRBV2 CASSGTSMNTEAFF
TRBJ2-7 TRBV4-2 CASSQRPTTYEQYF
TRBJ2-7 TRBV7-9 CASSLSSGYEQYF
TRBJ1-3 TRBV6-1 CASKRDLSGNTIYF
TRBJ2-7 TRBV11-2 CASSLGTGAYEQYF
TRBJ1-3 TRBV19 CASNRGLAGNTIYF
TRBJ2-3 TRBV19 CASSIIAVVGPDTQYF
TRBJ2-1 TRBV6-6 CASSYRTGGNEQFF
TRBJ2-1 TRBV7-3 CASSLLLGQGDNEQFF
TRBJ1-5 TRBV7-8 CASSRDRGGGYSNQPQHF
. TRBV10-3 CAISEPDAGASSYEQYF
TRBJ1-4 TRBV6-5 CASRGGQPNEKLFF
TRBJ2-1 TRBV10-1 CASSERRRATYNEQFF